A selection of T cell receptor beta chains follows, all from one sample in a study of OX40 agonist ivuxolimab in advanced cancers. The table came from immunoSEQ multiplex PCR; TCRdb's copy has only in-frame clones and leaves some out. The sample consists of just under 100,000 clones, roughly 94% of them appearing once. Sequencing was performed on CD4+ or CD8+ T cells sorted from blood, taken in a trial of the OX40 agonist ivuxolimab. The receptors were sampled from an adult with an advanced solid tumor such as melanoma, head and neck, liver or kidney cancer. The CDR3 runs from the conserved cysteine through the conserved F or W. D genes are given only for firm matches. For some rows the clone size is stated as once, few or many, or as a class when expanded; others skip it.

J gene	clone size	D gene	V gene	CDR3 length	CDR3 DNA	CDR3 protein
TRBJ2-2	few	.	TRBV5-4	14	TGTGCCAGCAGCCCCGGGACCGCGACCGGGGAGCTGTTTTTT	CASSPGTATGELFF
TRBJ2-7	.	.	TRBV21-1	17	TGTGCCAGCAGCAAAGGGGCAGGGGGCAGTAGTAACTACGAGCAGTACTTC	CASSKGAGGSSNYEQYF
TRBJ1-5	.	.	TRBV5-6	17	TGTGCCAGCAGCCTCCTGTCCCAGGGATCCGGCAATCAGCCCCAGCATTTT	CASSLLSQGSGNQPQHF
TRBJ1-1	.	TRBD1	TRBV5-4	16	TGTGCCAGCAGCTTGGGGACAGGGGTTATGAACACTGAAGCTTTCTTT	CASSLGTGVMNTEAFF
TRBJ1-1	few	.	TRBV29-1	11	TGCAGCGTTCGGAGGAACACTGAAGCTTTCTTT	CSVRRNTEAFF
TRBJ2-1	.	TRBD2	TRBV5-4	16	TGTGCCAGCAGCTCTTCTCCTAGCGGGAGACCCAATGAGCAGTTCTTC	CASSSSPSGRPNEQFF
TRBJ1-5	.	.	TRBV6-1	14	TGTGCCAGTAAGGGGGACGTCCCCAATCAGCCCCAGCATTTT	CASKGDVPNQPQHF
TRBJ1-6	.	.	TRBV2	14	TGTGCCAGCAGTGAAGCGGGCAGAAATTCACCCCTCCACTTT	CASSEAGRNSPLHF
TRBJ2-3	.	.	TRBV5-1	15	TGCGCCAGCAGCTTCCCACCCCCCGGTTCCTTAAGTTTGAATTTT	CASSFPPPGSLSLNF
TRBJ1-2	.	.	TRBV27	15	TGTGCCAGCAGTCCCAACGTAGGGACAATGAATGGCTACACCTTC	CASSPNVGTMNGYTF
TRBJ2-7	once	.	TRBV28	15	TGTGCCAGCAGTTTCGCGGGACAGCCATCCTACGAGCAGTACTTC	CASSFAGQPSYEQYF
TRBJ2-4	.	.	TRBV4-3	14	TGCGCCAGCAGCTTAGAGCAGACCAAAAACATTCAGTACTTC	CASSLEQTKNIQYF
TRBJ1-2	once	.	TRBV6-6	12	TGTGCCAGCCGTGCGGCTGACTATGGCTACACCTTC	CASRAADYGYTF
TRBJ2-2	.	.	TRBV6-1	14	TGTGCCAGCAGCCGACAGATGAACACCGGGGAGCTGTTTTTT	CASSRQMNTGELFF
TRBJ2-2	.	TRBD1	TRBV18	16	TGTGCCAGCTCACCGACGGACAGGGGAAGCACCGGGGAGCTGTTTTTT	CASSPTDRGSTGELFF
TRBJ1-2	.	.	TRBV28	15	TGTGCCAGCAGCCTAGGGGGGATCAGAAGCTATGGCTACACCTTC	CASSLGGIRSYGYTF
TRBJ1-4	.	.	TRBV7-9	15	TGTGCCAGCAGCTTAGGTAGGGTGGTGGGCGAAAAACTGTTTTTT	CASSLGRVVGEKLFF
TRBJ1-6	.	.	TRBV5-6	16	TGTGCCAGCAGTTCACGTTGGAGCTCCTATAATTCACCCCTCCACTTT	CASSSRWSSYNSPLHF
TRBJ2-1	.	.	TRBV5-1	13	TGCGCCAGCAGCTTAATCGGCCAGAATGAGCAGTTCTTC	CASSLIGQNEQFF
TRBJ2-7	.	.	TRBV7-2	13	TGTGCCAGCAGCTCCCCCCTAGACTACGAGCAGTACTTC	CASSSPLDYEQYF
TRBJ2-7	.	TRBD1	TRBV5-1	14	TGCGCCAGCAGCTTGGGGACAGGGAACTACGAGCAGTACTTC	CASSLGTGNYEQYF
TRBJ1-1	.	TRBD1	TRBV19	14	TGTGCCAGTAGTATTCAGGGGGGGAACACTGAAGCTTTCTTT	CASSIQGGNTEAFF
TRBJ2-5	.	.	TRBV4-1	13	TGCGCCAGCAGCGCCAGGGGTGGAGAGACCCAGTACTTC	CASSARGGETQYF
TRBJ2-1	.	.	TRBV6-1	15	TGTGCCAGCAGTGAATGGGCTAGCAGCTACAATGAGCAGTTCTTC	CASSEWASSYNEQFF
TRBJ2-1	.	TRBD2	TRBV5-6	15	TGTGCCAGCAGCCGACTAGCGGCCGCCTACAATGAGCAGTTCTTC	CASSRLAAAYNEQFF
TRBJ2-5	.	TRBD1	TRBV11-3	14	TGTGCCAGCAGCTTCGGTCCCGGGACAGGAACCCAGTACTTC	CASSFGPGTGTQYF
TRBJ2-4	.	TRBD1	TRBV5-1	15	TGCGCCAGCAGCTACAATCGACAGGGCCAAAACATTCAGTACTTC	CASSYNRQGQNIQYF
TRBJ1-1	.	TRBD1	TRBV4-1	16	TGCGCCAGCAGCCCGACAGGGGGCTCAGCGAACACTGAAGCTTTCTTT	CASSPTGGSANTEAFF
TRBJ1-2	.	TRBD1	TRBV5-4	12	TGTGCCAGCAGCCCGGACAGGGGTGGCTACACCTTC	CASSPDRGGYTF
TRBJ2-4	.	.	TRBV19	15	TGTGCCAGTACGGAGGCAGGGTCTCGCAAAAACATTCAGTACTTC	CASTEAGSRKNIQYF
TRBJ1-4	.	.	TRBV7-2	16	TGTGCCAGCAGCTTAATCGGGACGCAGACTAATGAAAAACTGTTTTTT	CASSLIGTQTNEKLFF
TRBJ1-1	once	.	TRBV6-5	12	TGTGCCAGCAGCTCGGGCCGGTGGAGAGCTTTCTTT	CASSSGRWRAFF
TRBJ1-5	.	.	TRBV7-2	14	TGTGCCAGCAGCCGAGGGGGGGCCAATCAGCCCCAGCATTTT	CASSRGGANQPQHF
TRBJ2-2	.	TRBD2	TRBV5-8	17	TGTGCCAGCAGCTTGAGCAAACTAGCGGGAAAGACCGGGGAGCTGTTTTTT	CASSLSKLAGKTGELFF
TRBJ2-7	.	.	TRBV5-5	15	TGTGCCAGCAGCTTGCGTCAGGCGGGGAACTACGAGCAGTACTTC	CASSLRQAGNYEQYF
TRBJ2-4	once	.	TRBV14	13	TGTGCCAGCAGCCCCAGTATGCTAAACACTCAGTACTTC	CASSPSMLNTQYF
TRBJ2-5	.	TRBD1	TRBV27	13	TGTGCCAGCAGTTTATCGGTGTGGACAGGGGAGTACTTC	CASSLSVWTGEYF
TRBJ2-7	.	.	TRBV10-1	14	TGCGCCAGCAGTGATGGCGGGGGCGGCGACGAGCAGTACTTC	CASSDGGGGDEQYF
TRBJ2-7	.	.	TRBV28	12	TGTGCCAGCAACGGAGGGATCGACGAGCAGTACTTC	CASNGGIDEQYF
TRBJ2-7	once	TRBD1	TRBV5-1	15	TGCGCCAGCAGCTTGGGGGACAGGGGGCCGTTCGAGCAGTACTTC	CASSLGDRGPFEQYF
TRBJ1-2	.	.	TRBV28	12	TGTGCCACCACCGGATGGAACTATGGCTACACCTTC	CATTGWNYGYTF
TRBJ2-2	.	.	TRBV7-2	12	TGTGCCAGCAGCTTAGGATGGGGGGAGCTGTTTTTT	CASSLGWGELFF
TRBJ1-5	.	.	TRBV4-1	15	TGCGCCAGCAGGCCCTTGTTGACGGGCAATCAGCCCCAGCATTTT	CASRPLLTGNQPQHF
TRBJ1-2	.	.	TRBV10-3	12	TGTGCCATCAGTGGGCAGGAGTATGGCTACACCTTC	CAISGQEYGYTF
TRBJ2-7	.	.	TRBV19	14	TGTGCCAGTAGTGCGACAGTAAGCTCCTACGAGCAGTACTTC	CASSATVSSYEQYF
TRBJ1-1	.	.	TRBV29-1	12	TGCAGCGCTAAGACCGGGCGCACTGAAGCTTTCTTT	CSAKTGRTEAFF
TRBJ1-2	.	TRBD1	TRBV28	16	TGTGCCAGCAGTCCTGCTAAAACCATCAGGGGGGGAGGCTACACCTTC	CASSPAKTIRGGGYTF
TRBJ1-2	.	.	TRBV9	15	TGTGCCAGCAGCCCCGTCCCTACTTCTAACTATGGCTACACCTTC	CASSPVPTSNYGYTF
TRBJ1-2	.	TRBD1	TRBV6-1	13	TGTGCCAGCAGTGCAAGGACAGGCTATGGCTACACCTTC	CASSARTGYGYTF
TRBJ2-2	.	TRBD2	TRBV18	15	TGTGCCAGCTCACCACGGACTAGCGTTGGCGGGGAGCTGTTTTTT	CASSPRTSVGGELFF
TRBJ2-1	.	TRBD2	TRBV28	13	TGTGCCAGCACCGGCGGGAGCGACAATGAGCAGTTCTTC	CASTGGSDNEQFF
TRBJ2-7	.	.	TRBV2	14	TGTGCCAGCAGTGATAAGGGGCCCCCTAGTGAGCAGTACTTC	CASSDKGPPSEQYF